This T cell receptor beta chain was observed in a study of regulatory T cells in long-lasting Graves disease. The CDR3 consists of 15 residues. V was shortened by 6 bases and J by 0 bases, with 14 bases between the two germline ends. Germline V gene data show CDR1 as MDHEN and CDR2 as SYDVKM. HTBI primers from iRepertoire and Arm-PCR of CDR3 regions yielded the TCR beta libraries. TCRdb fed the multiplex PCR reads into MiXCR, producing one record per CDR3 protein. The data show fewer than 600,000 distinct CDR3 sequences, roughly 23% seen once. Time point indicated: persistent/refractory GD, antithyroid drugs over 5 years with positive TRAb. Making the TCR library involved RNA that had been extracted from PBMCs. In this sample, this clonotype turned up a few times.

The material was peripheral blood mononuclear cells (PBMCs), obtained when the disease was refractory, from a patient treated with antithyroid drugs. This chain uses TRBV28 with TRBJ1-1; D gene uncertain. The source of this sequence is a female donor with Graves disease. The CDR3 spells CASSPDSEMNTEAFF. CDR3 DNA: TGTGCCAGCAGCCCGGACTCTGAAATGAACACTGAAGCTTTCTTT.